One TCR beta chain is described in this entry. Its binding antigen is unknown. No base-level quality is on record; no much larger clone is a single base apart. This record belongs to a study of cytotoxic CD8 clonotypes in ibrutinib-treated CLL (dated by TCRdb to about 2021). For the wider study: The cohort had about a dozen relapsed/refractory and 15 treatment-naive patients; around 17 were IGHV unmutated. Responses were partial in 24 patients and complete in 2; after median 68 months follow-up, approximately 15 stayed in remission and 12 progressed. Response samples were obtained after a median of 12 months of treatment, with a range of roughly 6 to 36 months. Samples averaged 255,043 productive templates and about 94,000 productive rearrangements. Longitudinal samples were obtainable from about 30% of the roughly 86 participants in the trial. Cryopreserved peripheral blood mononuclear cells were collected at three points: before therapy, at response, and at either sustained remission or disease progression. Every sample from remission and from progressive disease was obtained while the patients were still on ibrutinib. Points the paper makes about the study in general: Baseline clonality exceeded that of age-matched healthy donors and correlated strongly with circulating CD8+ T-cell counts. An increase in clonality was observed at ibrutinib response, with clonality remaining stable during sustained remission and falling back toward baseline at progression. Sampling times were not matched between patients in sustained remission and patients whose disease was progressing, and lymph node repertoires were not examined. Public clonotypes were found to be uncommon and were observed to contract or remain stable during treatment; the increase in clonality was shown to reflect expansion of private clonotypes at ibrutinib response.

The sample's time point label, decoded: approximately eleven months on ibrutinib. For TCR beta library preparation, around 1.8 micrograms of genomic DNA were extracted from the cryopreserved PBMCs. Longitudinal blood samples from CLL patients on ibrutinib monotherapy underwent high-throughput TCR beta sequencing. The patients were enrolled in a single-center, open-label phase 2 trial of ibrutinib monotherapy. On a MiSeq, deep resolution sequencing aimed for a depth between 1 in 1 million and 1 in 200,000 T cells, with each clonotype covered 10x on average. TCR beta libraries were generated with the immunoSEQ hsTCRB Kit. Per the authors' processing: ImmunoSEQ Data Assistant and ImmunoSEQ Analyzer were used for data analysis, and V, D and J genes were assigned according to IMGT definitions. Clonality, which ranges from 0 to 1, was calculated as one minus the normalized Shannon entropy of productive rearrangement frequencies. Public clonotype analysis was restricted to overrepresented clonotypes comprising at least 0.05% of each patient's repertoire. Approximately 13 age-matched healthy donor repertoires from immuneACCESS served as clonality controls. In its TCRdb copy, this immuneACCESS table keeps in-frame sequences only and misses some clones. Where compared with another copy, unresolved V genes explain less than half of these, and the others have no known cause. The V and J calls and clone size were taken over from that table, and D and trimming were inferred from the DNA. The sample table lists some 70,000 clones, approximately 90% of them with a count of one. The top ten constitute around 3.1% of the sample.

Clipping removes 5 bases from V and 1 base from J, with 17 as the unmatched junction base count. CDR1 and CDR2 (SGHRS, YFSETQ) derive from the germline V gene. From the cysteine up to the phenylalanine, the CDR3 has a length of 18 residues. Just the 54-base CDR3 DNA is kept, in frame starting at base 1. The sequences come from PBMCs, collected after 12 months of ibrutinib treatment. The TCR comes from a human donor with chronic lymphocytic leukemia. This sequence uses TRBV5-1 and TRBJ1-1, with 7 bases aligning to TRBD1. The sequenced DNA: TGCGCCAGCAGGGATAATCATAGAGGGGGCTTGGGGAACACTGAAGCTTTCTTT. Its product reads: CASRDNHRGGLGNTEAFF.